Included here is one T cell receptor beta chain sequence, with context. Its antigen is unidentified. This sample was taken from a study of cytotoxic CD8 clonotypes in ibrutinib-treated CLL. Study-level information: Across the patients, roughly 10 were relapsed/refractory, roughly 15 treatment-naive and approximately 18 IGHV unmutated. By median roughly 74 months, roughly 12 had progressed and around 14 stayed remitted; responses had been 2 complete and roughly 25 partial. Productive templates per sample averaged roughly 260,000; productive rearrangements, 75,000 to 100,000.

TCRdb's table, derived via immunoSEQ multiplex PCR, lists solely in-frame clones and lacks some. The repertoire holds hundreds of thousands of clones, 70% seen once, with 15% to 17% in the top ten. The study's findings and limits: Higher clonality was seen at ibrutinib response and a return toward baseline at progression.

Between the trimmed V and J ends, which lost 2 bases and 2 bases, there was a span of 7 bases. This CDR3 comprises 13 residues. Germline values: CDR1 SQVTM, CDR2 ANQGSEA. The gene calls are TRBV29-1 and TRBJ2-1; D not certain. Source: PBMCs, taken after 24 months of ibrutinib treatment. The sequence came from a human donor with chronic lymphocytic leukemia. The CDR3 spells CSVERIAYNEQFF. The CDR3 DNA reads TGCAGCGTTGAACGGATCGCCTACAATGAGCAGTTCTTC.